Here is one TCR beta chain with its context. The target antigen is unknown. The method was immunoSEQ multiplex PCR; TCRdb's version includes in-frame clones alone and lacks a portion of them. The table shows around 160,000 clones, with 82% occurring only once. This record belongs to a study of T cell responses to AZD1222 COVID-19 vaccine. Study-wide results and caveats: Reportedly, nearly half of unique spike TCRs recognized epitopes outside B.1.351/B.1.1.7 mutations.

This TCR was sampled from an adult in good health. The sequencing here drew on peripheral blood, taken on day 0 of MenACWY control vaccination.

CDR3 bases: TGTGCCAGCAGCTTAGGCCCTTCAGGGGGCTATGGCTACACCTTC. Encoded protein: CASSLGPSGGYGYTF. The genes are TRBV13 and TRBJ1-2; 7 nucleotides match TRBD1. This CDR3 contains 15 residues. With 0 bases clipped from V and 4 bases from J, the junction kept 5 bases outside the gene matches. Per the germline V gene, CDR1 is PRHDT and CDR2 is FYEKMQ (reference sequence).